This paragraph covers one TCR beta chain sequence. Its specificity is not known. Unmatched junction bases numbered 4, after V lost 3 bases and J lost 4 bases. The CDR3 length is 13 residues. The germline gives CDR1 SGHDT, CDR2 YYEEEE. The sample comes from a study of T cell responses to AZD1222 COVID-19 vaccine. Overall study findings and caveats: None of the repertoires were sampled until the peak T cell response had passed. After two AZD1222 doses, spike-specific TCR breadth and depth rose versus day 0.

Only in-frame clones appear in the TCRdb table, and some are missing; sequencing was by immunoSEQ multiplex PCR. The top ten hold 1.3% of the sample, which has around 150,000 clones, roughly 94% seen once. The sample here was peripheral blood, taken 28 days after the second AZD1222 dose. The rearrangement joins TRBV5-6 to TRBJ2-7; 7 bases map to TRBD1. The sequence derives from an adult who received the AZD1222 COVID-19 vaccine. This chain's CDR3 is CASSSGTAYEQYF. The CDR3, as DNA: TGTGCCAGCAGCTCCGGGACAGCTTACGAGCAGTACTTC.